A selection of T cell receptor beta chains follows, all from one sample in a study of cytomegalovirus exposure and HLA in healthy donors. Method: immunoSEQ multiplex PCR; TCRdb's copy keeps in-frame clones and lacks some. The table has under 70,000 clones, under 85% seen once; the top ten hold roughly 5%. Sequencing was carried out using PBMCs. The receptors stem from a male donor in good health and CMV-seropositive. CDR3s include the opening cysteine and the closing phenylalanine or tryptophan. D genes are given only for firm matches. Part of the rows lack a size; the others show once, few, many or a class for expanded clones.

size	length	V	D	J	DNA	CDR3
NA	17	TRBV15	TRBD1	TRBJ2-7	TGTGCCACCAGCAAATACTACCCGGGACAGGGACCCTACGAGCAGTACTTC	CATSKYYPGQGPYEQYF
NA	14	TRBV28	NA	TRBJ1-1	TGTGCCAGTCGATTTCCGACGGGGAACACTGAAGCTTTCTTT	CASRFPTGNTEAFF
few	17	TRBV2	TRBD1	TRBJ1-4	TGTGCCAGCAGTGGGGGACAGGCCAAAACAACTAATGAAAAACTGTTTTTT	CASSGGQAKTTNEKLFF
NA	11	TRBV5-6	NA	TRBJ1-2	TGTGCCAGCAGCTTGGCAGGGGGCTACACCTTC	CASSLAGGYTF
NA	14	TRBV6-4	NA	TRBJ2-2	TGTGCCAGCAGTGACGGGACTGCAACCGGGGAGCTGTTTTTT	CASSDGTATGELFF
NA	16	TRBV4-3	TRBD1	TRBJ1-6	TGCGCCAGCAGCGCGCGCCACAGGGGCCCCAATTCACCCCTCCACTTT	CASSARHRGPNSPLHF
NA	13	TRBV6-6	NA	TRBJ2-7	TGTGCCAGCAGTCAACAGAAGGTCTACGAGCAGTACTTC	CASSQQKVYEQYF
NA	16	TRBV7-3	TRBD2	TRBJ2-1	TGTGCCAGCAGCTTAACCGGCGGGGGGATTTACAATGAGCAGTTCTTC	CASSLTGGGIYNEQFF
once	13	TRBV9	NA	TRBJ2-2	TGTGCCAGCAGCGTCGGGGATACCGGGGAGCTGTTTTTT	CASSVGDTGELFF
NA	14	TRBV5-1	NA	TRBJ2-3	TGCGCCAGTAGAGGGCAGGCTAGCACAGATACGCAGTATTTT	CASRGQASTDTQYF
NA	15	TRBV4-1	NA	TRBJ1-1	TGCGCCAGCAGCCATCAGAGGGGACCGGGGGCTGAAGCTTTCTTT	CASSHQRGPGAEAFF
NA	15	TRBV19	TRBD1	TRBJ2-7	TGTGCCAGTAGTAAAACAGGGGAAAGCTCCTACGAGCAGTACTTC	CASSKTGESSYEQYF
NA	17	TRBV7-2	NA	TRBJ2-3	TGTGCCAGCAGTCCCGACCGGGATCTCTACCCCTCAGATACGCAGTATTTT	CASSPDRDLYPSDTQYF
NA	15	TRBV4-1	NA	TRBJ2-1	TGCGCCAGCAGCCACGGATCCGGGGGGCACAATGAGCAGTTCTTC	CASSHGSGGHNEQFF
once	14	TRBV30	NA	TRBJ1-2	TGTGCCTGGGGGGTTTTAGCGTCCGCCTATGGCTACACCTTC	CAWGVLASAYGYTF
NA	14	TRBV13	TRBD2	TRBJ2-7	TGTGCCAGCAGCTTGCTAGCGGGGGGGCTCGAGCAGTACTTC	CASSLLAGGLEQYF
NA	15	TRBV27	TRBD2	TRBJ2-3	TGTGCCAGCAGTTTACCGGGAGGGGGCACAGATACGCAGTATTTT	CASSLPGGGTDTQYF
NA	13	TRBV6-1	TRBD1	TRBJ1-5	TGTGCCAGCAGTGTACAGGGGGACCAGCCCCAGCATTTT	CASSVQGDQPQHF
NA	13	TRBV29-1	NA	TRBJ2-7	TGCAGCGTTGAGGAACACAGGCCCTACGAGCAGTACTTC	CSVEEHRPYEQYF
once	16	TRBV28	NA	TRBJ1-4	TGTGCCAGCAGTTTAAGGACAGCCCCTCGGTATGAAAAACTGTTTTTT	CASSLRTAPRYEKLFF
NA	14	TRBV5-8	NA	TRBJ2-5	TGTGCCAGCAACCGATGGGGACTCCAAGAGACCCAGTACTTC	CASNRWGLQETQYF
NA	15	TRBV7-2	NA	TRBJ1-4	TGTGCCAGCAGCTCTTCCGGGACAACTAATGAAAAACTGTTTTTT	CASSSSGTTNEKLFF
NA	12	TRBV28	NA	TRBJ1-2	TGTGCCAGCAGTTTACGTTTTGATGGCTACACCTTC	CASSLRFDGYTF
once	17	TRBV4-1	NA	TRBJ1-5	TGCGCCAGCAGCCAAGATTTGGCCGTTGAGGGCAATCAGCCCCAGCATTTT	CASSQDLAVEGNQPQHF
NA	16	TRBV9	TRBD1	TRBJ1-1	TGTGCCAGCAGCGCCTCCCGCCAGGGGGATCAAACTGAAGCTTTCTTT	CASSASRQGDQTEAFF
NA	13	TRBV29-1	NA	TRBJ2-7	TGCAGCGTTGAGGGACACGATCCCTACGAGCAGTACTTC	CSVEGHDPYEQYF
once	14	TRBV19	NA	TRBJ1-6	TGTGCCAGTAGCCGGACAGACCCTAATTCACCCCTCCACTTT	CASSRTDPNSPLHF
NA	18	TRBV27	TRBD1	TRBJ1-1	TGTGCCAGCAGTTTCTACCGACAGGGATATGCTCCGAACACTGAAGCTTTCTTT	CASSFYRQGYAPNTEAFF
few	17	TRBV25-1	NA	TRBJ2-5	TGTGCCAGCAGTGACCCCCCGGACAGCGACTACCAAGAGACCCAGTACTTC	CASSDPPDSDYQETQYF